One and the same sample provided the 25 T cell receptor beta chains below, sequenced in a study of T cell responses to AZD1222 COVID-19 vaccine. The method was immunoSEQ multiplex PCR; TCRdb's version includes in-frame clones alone and lacks a portion of them. The table shows about 140,000 clones, with approximately 85% occurring only once. The sample in question was peripheral blood, obtained on day 0 of AZD1222 vaccination. The receptor set was obtained from an adult in good health.

The V gene is TRBV18, the J gene TRBJ2-2; D ambiguous. The CDR3 spans 14 residues. Deletions cut 2 bases from V and 5 bases from J, with 9 bases between. CDR1 and CDR2 (germline): KGHSH, LQKENI. The CDR3, as DNA: TGTGCCAGCTCACCAGGGCCCACGACCGGGGAGCTGTTTTTT. Amino acids: CASSPGPTTGELFF.

The chain has TRBV3-1 (or the pseudogene TRBV3-2) and TRBJ1-6, with 7 bases that match TRBD1. Germline values: CDR1 LGHDT, CDR2 YNNKEL (reference sequence). The CDR3 totals 15 residues. Germline trimming cut 1 base from V and 5 bases from J; bases unmatched to any gene: 2. This chain's CDR3 is CASSQGGQNNSPLHF. The CDR3 region has the DNA TGTGCCAGCAGCCAAGGGGGACAGAATAATTCACCCCTCCACTTT.

This chain connects TRBV19 to TRBJ1-5; D may be TRBD1 (5 bases). Germline V gene data show CDR1 as LNHDA and CDR2 as SQIVND (reference sequence). The CDR3 spans 16 residues. Trimming cost V 4 bases and J 0 bases, with 13 bases left between them. The CDR3 DNA follows: TGTGCCAGTAGTACTATCGGGGCCTATAGCAATCAGCCCCAGCATTTT. This sequence encodes CASSTIGAYSNQPQHF.

DNA of the CDR3: TGTGCCAGCAGCTTATACGATCAGGGGGCTGAGCAGTTCTTC. Translated: CASSLYDQGAEQFF. The chain has TRBV13 and TRBJ2-1; 8 nucleotides agree with TRBD1. The V gene end was trimmed by 2 bases and the J gene end by 9 bases; junction bases not matched to a gene: 6. Germline-derived CDR1 and CDR2 are PRHDT and FYEKMQ (reference sequence). This CDR3 is built from 14 residues.

The chain combines TRBV4-2 with TRBJ2-5; D remains unclear. CDR3 length: 14 residues. The V end was cut by 1 base, the J end by 5 bases, with 11 bases between. Germline V gene sequence: CDR1 LGHNA, CDR2 YNFKEQ. The CDR3 DNA reads as TGTGCCAGCAGCCAAGTTACAACTTCGGAGACCCAGTACTTC. Translated: CASSQVTTSETQYF.

The chain recombines TRBV6-5 with TRBJ1-2; the match to TRBD1 covers 8 bases. CDR1 MNHEY and CDR2 SVGAGI come from the germline V gene. V gave up 6 bases and J gave up 5 bases; unmatched junction bases: 2. This CDR3 has 12 amino acids. CDR3 in amino acids: CASSQGAYGYTF. The CDR3 nucleotides read TGTGCCAGCAGCCAGGGGGCGTATGGCTACACCTTC.

The chain employs TRBV5-1 and TRBJ2-2; D is undetermined. Trimming removed 1 base from V and 0 bases from J, with 10 bases in between. The CDR3 loop spans 16 amino acids. Looked up from germline, CDR1 is SGHRS and CDR2 is YFSETQ. The CDR3 DNA is TGCGCCAGCAGCTTGAGTTCTGACGCGAACACCGGGGAGCTGTTTTTT. It yields the protein CASSLSSDANTGELFF.

The V gene is TRBV2, the J gene TRBJ2-2; 8 positions agree with TRBD1. Per germline, CDR1 SNHLY and CDR2 FYNNEI. The CDR3 has 15 amino acids. Unmatched junction bases numbered 3, after V lost 0 bases and J lost 6 bases. As DNA, the CDR3 is TGTGCCAGCAGTGAAGCGCGACAGGGGTCCGGGGAGCTGTTTTTT. The encoded protein is CASSEARQGSGELFF.

The chain links TRBV25-1 to TRBJ1-1; D not resolved. Germline CDR1 MGHDK, CDR2 SYGVNS. The CDR3 spans 11 residues. The V end lost 1 base, the J end lost 10 bases, and 7 bases lay between the germline ends. The CDR3 DNA sequence: TGTGCCAGCAGTGAATTTCGGGTAGCTTTCTTT. Its protein is CASSEFRVAFF.

This clone has just one count. The chain employs TRBV12-3 or TRBV12-4 and TRBJ2-7, with D unclear. The V end lost 3 bases, the J end lost 7 bases, and 10 bases lay between the germline ends. CDR3 length: 12 residues. The CDR3 DNA sequence: TGTGCCAGCAGTTTTAACGTGTTGGAGCAGTACTTC. Protein product: CASSFNVLEQYF.

V and J are TRBV27 and TRBJ1-2; weak D call: TRBD1 (6 bases). The CDR3 covers 15 residues. CDR1 is MNHEY and CDR2 is SMNVEV in the germline V gene (reference sequence). The germline V and J ends were trimmed by 4 bases and 3 bases, with 15 bases remaining between them. The CDR3 nucleotides read TGTGCCAGCAGTTCGGGGGGCGCGTATTACTATGGCTACACCTTC. As protein: CASSSGGAYYYGYTF.

The J gene is TRBJ1-5, the V gene TRBV19; D gene ambiguous. V was pared by 2 bases and J by 7 bases, with 9 bases between. Germline CDR1 is LNHDA and CDR2 is SQIVND (reference sequence). The CDR3 is 13 residues long. Here the CDR3 reads CASSITVHQPQHF. CDR3 nucleotide sequence: TGTGCCAGTAGTATAACAGTTCACCAGCCCCAGCATTTT.

V gene TRBV6-4 combines with J gene TRBJ1-1; no reliable D call. Germline V gives CDR1 MRHNA, CDR2 SNTAGT. The CDR3 loop spans 13 amino acids. The V and J ends lost 5 bases and 1 base respectively, with 8 bases between them. The CDR3 region is CASSSYTNTEAFF. The CDR3 nucleotides read TGTGCCAGCAGTTCCTACACGAACACTGAAGCTTTCTTT.

The J gene is TRBJ2-5, the V gene TRBV7-6; D remains ambiguous. V was pared by 2 bases and J by 1 base, with 5 bases between. The germline V gene has CDR1 SGHVS and CDR2 FNYEAQ. This CDR3 spans 13 amino acids. CDR3 loop: CASSLSRQETQYF. Here the CDR3 DNA reads TGTGCCAGCAGCTTAAGTCGCCAAGAGACCCAGTACTTC.

The chain is built from TRBV11-3 and TRBJ2-7; tentative D call: TRBD2 (5 bases). The V and J ends lost 0 bases and 8 bases respectively, with 11 bases between them. CDR3 length equals 13 residues. Germline CDR1 SGHNT, CDR2 YENEEA. The CDR3: CASSLDLGDKQYF. The DNA for the CDR3 is TGTGCCAGCAGCTTAGATCTGGGAGACAAGCAGTACTTC.

V gene TRBV6-2 or TRBV6-3 combines with J gene TRBJ1-5, with a weak D call TRBD1 (5 bases). CDR1 and CDR2 (germline): MNHEY, SVGEGT. Trimming stripped 6 bases from V and 3 bases from J, with 15 bases between. CDR3 length equals 15 residues. The CDR3 is CASSRRDSFNQPQHF. DNA for the CDR3: TGTGCCAGCAGCCGACGAGACAGCTTCAATCAGCCCCAGCATTTT.

The CDR3 loop reads CASSLGAYNSPLHF. CDR3 coding DNA: TGTGCCAGCAGCTTAGGGGCCTATAATTCACCCCTCCACTTT. The V and J genes are TRBV7-9 and TRBJ1-6; D is uncertain. V lost 1 base and J lost 2, with 3 bases in between. Germline CDR1 reads SEHNR; CDR2 reads FQNEAQ (reference sequence). CDR3 length: 14 residues.

The V and J genes are TRBV2 and TRBJ2-7; tentative D call: TRBD1 (5 bases). V lost 7 bases and J 0 bases, leaving 13 bases between the germline ends. The CDR3 loop spans 14 amino acids. Per the germline V gene, CDR1 is SNHLY and CDR2 is FYNNEI. CDR3 sequence (DNA): TGTGCCAGCACCTCCCAGGACAACTCCTACGAGCAGTACTTC. Amino acid sequence: CASTSQDNSYEQYF.

The chain links TRBV4-1 to TRBJ2-2; 10 bases are shared with TRBD2. This CDR3 region has 18 residues. The V segment lost 4 bases and the J segment 2 bases; nucleotides outside the gene matches: 10. The germline V gene encodes CDR1 MGHRA and CDR2 YSYEKL. The CDR3 region has the DNA TGCGCCAGCAGCCCCCTCTTCCTAGCGGGGGCCAACACCGGGGAGCTGTTTTTT. This sequence encodes CASSPLFLAGANTGELFF.

The chain is built from TRBV11-2 and TRBJ2-7; TRBD1 might be the D (6 bases). With 8 bases removed from V and 2 bases from J, the gap between germline ends came to 13 bases. In germline, CDR1 is SGHAT, CDR2 FQNNGV. The CDR3 is made up of 13 amino acids. CDR3 DNA sequence: TGTGCCAGCTCGACAGGACCTACCTACGAGCAGTACTTC. Its protein product is CASSTGPTYEQYF.

The chain has TRBV11-2 and TRBJ1-1; D unclear. Germline V gives CDR1 SGHAT, CDR2 FQNNGV. CDR3 length: 12 amino acids. With 1 base removed from V and 3 bases from J, the gap between germline ends came to 3 bases. The chain's CDR3 is CASSLGHTEAFF. DNA of the CDR3: TGTGCCAGCAGCTTAGGTCACACTGAAGCTTTCTTT.

The rearrangement links TRBV29-1 to TRBJ1-2; D gene uncertain. The V gene lost 2 bases and the J gene lost 3 bases, with 7 bases spanning the gap. The germline V gene encodes CDR1 SQVTM and CDR2 ANQGSEA. The CDR3 sequence is 12 residues long. The CDR3 loop reads CSVENAYYGYTF. For the CDR3, the DNA is TGCAGCGTTGAAAACGCGTACTATGGCTACACCTTC.

V usage is TRBV6-6 and J usage is TRBJ2-1; 10 nucleotides match TRBD2. With 2 bases clipped from V and 7 bases from J, the junction kept 8 bases outside the gene matches. The CDR3 extends over 16 amino acids. Germline V gene data show CDR1 as MNHNY and CDR2 as SVGAGI (reference sequence). Written as DNA, the CDR3 is TGTGCCAGCAGTTACCGAAGCGGGGGGGAATGGAATGAGCAGTTCTTC. Protein sequence: CASSYRSGGEWNEQFF.

V and J are TRBV27 and TRBJ2-5; 13 bases are shared with TRBD2. Germline loops: CDR1 MNHEY, CDR2 SMNVEV (reference sequence). The CDR3 is made up of 15 amino acids. Trimming cost V 4 bases and J 4 bases; bases outside gene matches: 3. CDR3 in amino acids: CASSSGTSGTETQYF. As DNA, the CDR3 is TGTGCCAGCAGTTCCGGGACTAGCGGGACAGAGACCCAGTACTTC.

The rearrangement joins TRBV2 to TRBJ2-1; D tentatively fits TRBD1 or TRBD2 (5 bases each). CDR3 length: 12 amino acids. V dropped 7 bases and J dropped 15 bases, with 19 bases sitting between them. Germline CDR1 SNHLY, CDR2 FYNNEI. The CDR3 loop is CASIGGPLGPFF. Here the CDR3 DNA reads TGTGCCAGCATTGGCGGGCCCTTGGGGCCGTTCTTC.